Below are 31 T cell receptor beta chains sequenced from a single sample in a study of blood T cell repertoires in COVID-19. Sequencing was performed with immunoSEQ multiplex PCR; in TCRdb, only in-frame clones are kept and a portion is missing. Among 200,000 or so clones listed, more than 80% were seen once. Material for sequencing was peripheral blood. Receptor source: a woman of 80 years or more with COVID-19, enrolled during active disease.

The J gene is TRBJ1-2, the V gene TRBV30; possibly TRBD1 for D (5 bases). The CDR3 loop spans 16 amino acids. Trimming shortened V by 0 bases and J by 0 bases, and 14 bases separated the two germline ends. Germline V gene lookup returns CDR1 GTSNPN and CDR2 SVGIG (reference sequence). The CDR3 sequence: CAWSVPGGEANYGYTF. In DNA form, the CDR3 reads TGTGCCTGGAGTGTTCCGGGGGGGGAAGCTAACTATGGCTACACCTTC.

V and J are TRBV28 and TRBJ1-1; possible D gene TRBD1, 5 bases. Between the trimmed V and J ends, which lost 8 bases and 10 bases, there was a span of 20 bases. CDR1 MDHEN and CDR2 SYDVKM come from the germline V gene. The CDR3 totals 13 residues. The CDR3 bases are TGTGCCAGCGAGTTTGGGATCGGGGGGGTAGCTTTCTTT. Protein: CASEFGIGGVAFF.

V and J are TRBV29-1 and TRBJ2-1; 7 nucleotides agree with TRBD2. The V gene end was trimmed by 6 bases and the J gene end by 9 bases; junction bases not matched to a gene: 8. This CDR3 has 12 residues. Germline CDR1 is SQVTM and CDR2 is ANQGSEA. The CDR3, as DNA: TGCAGCGTCCGGACTAGTTGGGTTGAGCAGTTCTTC. This translates into CSVRTSWVEQFF.

DNA for the CDR3: TGTGCCAGCAGCTCCCAGGGCGGAGCCGCCTACGAGCAGTACTTC. This gives the protein CASSSQGGAAYEQYF. V usage is TRBV7-2 and J usage is TRBJ2-7; D possibly corresponds to TRBD1 (5 bases). This CDR3 comprises 15 residues. Germline V gene lookup returns CDR1 SGHTA and CDR2 FQGNSA. V lost 4 bases, J lost 2 bases, and 15 bases lay in between. The entire variable domain, with the rest obtained from reference TRBV7-2 and TRBJ2-7, is as follows: GAGVSQSPSNKVTEKGKDVELRCDPISGHTALYWYRQSLGQGLEFLIYFQGNSAPDKSGLPSDRFSAERTGGSVSTLTIQRTQQEDSAVYLCASSSQGGAAYEQYFGPGTRLTVT.

The gene calls are TRBV28 and TRBJ1-1; D remains ambiguous. The length of the CDR3 is 14 residues. Germline V gives CDR1 MDHEN, CDR2 SYDVKM. Trimming cost V 2 bases and J 1 base, with 8 bases left between them. For the CDR3, the DNA is TGTGCCAGCAGTTTAGCGCAGGAGAACACTGAAGCTTTCTTT. Its protein product is CASSLAQENTEAFF. The full variable domain, completed using reference TRBV28 and TRBJ1-1, is DVKVTQSSRYLVKRTGEKVFLECVQDMDHENMFWYRQDPGLGLRLIYFSYDVKMKEKGDIPEGYSVSREKKERFSLILESASTNQTSMYLCASSLAQENTEAFFGQGTRLTVV.

This clone was detected a few times. The chain couples TRBV5-1 to TRBJ1-2; no definite D call. This CDR3 comprises 14 residues. V lost 0 bases to trimming and J lost 5 bases, with 11 bases between them. The germline gives CDR1 SGHRS, CDR2 YFSETQ. CDR3 sequence reads: CASSLVSGGYGYTF. CDR3 in DNA: TGCGCCAGCAGCTTGGTCTCCGGCGGGTATGGCTACACCTTC.

This clone was detected only once. V gene TRBV7-2 combines with J gene TRBJ2-7, with TRBD2 matching 13 bases. This CDR3 contains 15 residues. Per the germline V gene, CDR1 is SGHTA and CDR2 is FQGNSA. Trimming at V came to 5 bases and at J to 5 bases, leaving 6 bases not matched to a gene. In nucleotides, the CDR3 is TGTGCCAGCAGCCCCACTAGCGGGGGGGCCCACGAGCAGTACTTC. Protein product: CASSPTSGGAHEQYF.

The chain carries TRBV11-3 and TRBJ2-1; 8 bases match TRBD2. This CDR3 has 13 residues. CDR1 SGHNT and CDR2 YENEEA come from the germline V gene. J lost 11 bases, V lost 1 base, and 4 bases had no gene match. CDR3 in DNA: TGTGCCAGCAGCTTAGTACGGGAGGGCCAGCAGTTCTTC. It specifies CASSLVREGQQFF.

The CDR3 DNA follows: TGTGCCAGCAGGCAGGGATCTGGAAACACCATATATTTT. Its translation is CASRQGSGNTIYF. V is TRBV12-3 or TRBV12-4 and J is TRBJ1-3; possibly TRBD1 for D (5 bases). The V end was cut by 6 bases, the J end by 1 base, with 7 bases between. This CDR3 is built from 13 residues.

V gene TRBV14 combines with J gene TRBJ1-3; a possible D gene is TRBD1 (5 bases). CDR1 is SGHDN and CDR2 is FVKESK in the germline V gene. V lost 1 base to trimming and J lost 7 bases, with 14 bases between them. This CDR3 region has 15 residues. This chain's CDR3 is CASSQVQGAGNTIYF. The CDR3 DNA follows: TGTGCCAGCAGCCAAGTTCAGGGTGCCGGGAACACCATATATTTT.

The genes are TRBV29-1 and TRBJ1-2; unclear D gene. From germline, CDR1 is SQVTM and CDR2 ANQGSEA. The CDR3 extends over 13 amino acids. V dropped 1 base and J dropped 6 bases, with 12 bases sitting between them. The CDR3 DNA is TGCAGCGTTGAAGTGAGGGAGGGAGATGGCTACACCTTC. It specifies CSVEVREGDGYTF.

This clone was counted only a few times. This chain joins TRBV30 and TRBJ1-5; the match to TRBD1 covers 11 bases. V lost 5 bases and J lost 2; bases outside the gene matches: 5. In germline, CDR1 is GTSNPN, CDR2 SVGIG (reference sequence). This CDR3 is built from 15 residues. This CDR3 reads CAWGQGAFGNQPQHF. CDR3 coding DNA: TGTGCCTGGGGACAGGGGGCTTTTGGCAATCAGCCCCAGCATTTT.

This clone came up a few times. The chain joins TRBV7-9 to TRBJ2-2; D is unclear. Trimming removed 0 bases from V and 0 bases from J, with 17 bases in between. Germline-derived CDR1 and CDR2 are SEHNR and FQNEAQ (reference sequence). The CDR3 covers 19 residues. CDR3 nucleotides: TGTGCCAGCAGCTTAGCGCCTGTATGGGCCAGGTCGAACACCGGGGAGCTGTTTTTT. Protein: CASSLAPVWARSNTGELFF.

This clone was observed a handful of times. This chain connects TRBV3-1 (or the pseudogene TRBV3-2) to TRBJ2-3, with 9 bases matching TRBD2. The CDR3 totals 16 residues. Trimming took 0 bases from V and 4 from J; bases not matched to a gene: 5. Germline CDR1 LGHDT, CDR2 YNNKEL (reference sequence). The CDR3 spells CASSQERLAVADTQYF. CDR3 in DNA: TGTGCCAGCAGCCAAGAGAGACTAGCGGTCGCAGATACGCAGTATTTT.

J is TRBJ2-7 and V is TRBV9; D is possibly TRBD2 (6 bases). Germline V lookup: CDR1 SGDLS, CDR2 YYNGEE. Trimming took 0 bases from V and 7 from J, leaving 8 bases between them. This CDR3 is built from 12 residues. CDR3 in amino acids: CASSVVAGEQYF. The CDR3 DNA sequence: TGTGCCAGCAGCGTAGTGGCGGGAGAGCAGTACTTC.

The rearrangement joins TRBV14 to TRBJ2-4, with TRBD2 as a possible D gene (6 bases). V lost 4 bases to trimming and J lost 6 bases, with 16 bases between them. This CDR3 contains 15 residues. Germline CDR1 and CDR2: SGHDN and FVKESK. CDR3 bases: TGTGCCAGCAGCCGAGTCGGGGGAGAAGTAAACATTCAGTACTTC. Translating it yields CASSRVGGEVNIQYF.

The genes are TRBV9 and TRBJ1-2; no clear D gene. The germline CDR1 and CDR2 sequences are SGDLS and YYNGEE. CDR3 length equals 14 residues. V shed 0 bases and J shed 2 bases, with 8 bases lying between them. CDR3 amino acids: CASSVGQANYGYTF. The CDR3 coding sequence is TGTGCCAGCAGCGTAGGTCAGGCAAACTATGGCTACACCTTC.

The chain combines TRBV29-1 with TRBJ1-6; tentatively, D is TRBD1 (5 bases). Germline lookup yields CDR1 SQVTM and CDR2 ANQGSEA. This CDR3 has 13 amino acids. Trimming pared 4 bases from V and 6 bases from J, leaving 10 bases between. The CDR3 here is CSVVVGVNSPLHF. CDR3 sequence (DNA): TGCAGCGTTGTGGTAGGGGTTAATTCACCCCTCCACTTT. Based on the CDR3 plus reference TRBV29-1 and TRBJ1-6, the full variable domain is SAVISQKPSRDICQRGTSLTIQCQVDSQVTMMFWYRQQPGQSLTLIATANQGSEATYESGFVIDKFPISRPNLTFSTLTVSNMSPEDSSIYLCSVVVGVNSPLHFGNGTRLTVT.

At least ten counts were recorded for this clone. The rearrangement uses TRBV4-1 and TRBJ1-4; perhaps TRBD1 as D (5 bases). CDR3 length: 16 amino acids. In germline, CDR1 is MGHRA, CDR2 YSYEKL. V was trimmed by 2 bases and J by 0 bases, leaving 10 bases between them. DNA for the CDR3: TGCGCCAGCAGCCAACGTACAGGAACAACTAATGAAAAACTGTTTTTT. Residues: CASSQRTGTTNEKLFF.

J is TRBJ1-3 and V is TRBV19; D is possibly TRBD1 (6 bases). The CDR3 runs to 15 residues. V lost 6 bases to trimming and J lost 0 bases, with 12 bases between them. The germline V gene encodes CDR1 LNHDA and CDR2 SQIVND (reference sequence). The CDR3 DNA reads TGTGCCAGTAGGCGGACAGATTTCTCTGGAAACACCATATATTTT. Its protein product is CASRRTDFSGNTIYF.

The chain has TRBV2 and TRBJ2-1, with 7 bases matching TRBD1. Per the germline V gene, CDR1 is SNHLY and CDR2 is FYNNEI. The length of the CDR3 is 15 residues. V trimming: 7 bases; J trimming: 0 bases; junction bases outside the gene matches: 6. CDR3 coding DNA: TGTGCCAGCAACGTACAGGGGAGCTCCTACAATGAGCAGTTCTTC. As protein: CASNVQGSSYNEQFF.

The J gene is TRBJ1-3, the V gene TRBV6-5; 9 bases match TRBD1. The CDR3 is 16 amino acids. Germline lookup yields CDR1 MNHEY and CDR2 SVGAGI. Germline trimming cut 4 bases from V and 4 bases from J; bases unmatched to any gene: 8. The CDR3 DNA follows: TGTGCCAGCAGTTTCTATGGGACAGGGAAAGGAAACACCATATATTTT. This gives the protein CASSFYGTGKGNTIYF.

V and J are TRBV7-2 and TRBJ2-3; weak D call: TRBD2 (5 bases). The CDR3 covers 16 residues. Germline CDR1 reads SGHTA; CDR2 reads FQGNSA. V gave up 5 bases and J gave up 4 bases, with 19 bases separating them. This chain's CDR3 is CASSTRLSGGPDTQYF. The CDR3 DNA reads as TGTGCCAGCAGCACCCGGTTGAGCGGAGGTCCAGATACGCAGTATTTT.

The V call is TRBV3-1 (or the pseudogene TRBV3-2), the J call TRBJ1-4; perhaps TRBD1 as D (6 bases). The V end lost 2 bases, the J end lost 5 bases, and 18 bases lay between the germline ends. The germline V gene has CDR1 LGHDT and CDR2 YNNKEL (reference sequence). The CDR3 runs 17 residues. The CDR3 is CASSQRKRDTPNEKLFF. The CDR3 DNA sequence: TGTGCCAGCAGCCAACGCAAACGGGACACCCCAAATGAAAAACTGTTTTTT.

This clone has only one observation. The chain links TRBV5-1 to TRBJ1-3; possibly TRBD1 for D (5 bases). The CDR3 runs to 14 residues. The V gene's germline CDR1 is SGHRS and CDR2 YFSETQ. The V end lost 4 bases, the J end lost 0 bases, and 8 bases lay between the germline ends. The CDR3 here is CASSTDISGNTIYF. Written as DNA, the CDR3 is TGCGCCAGCAGCACGGACATCTCTGGAAACACCATATATTTT. Supplemented by reference TRBV5-1 and TRBJ1-3, the full variable domain reads KAGVTQTPRYLIKTRGQQVTLSCSPISGHRSVSWYQQTPGQGLQFLFEYFSETQRNKGNFPGRFSGRQFSNSRSEMNVSTLELGDSALYLCASSTDISGNTIYFGEGSWLTVV.

The rearrangement uses TRBV9 and TRBJ1-1, with 11 positions matching TRBD1. Germline V gives CDR1 SGDLS, CDR2 YYNGEE. After removal of 4 bases from V and 1 base from J, the junction contained 9 bases not matched to a gene. This CDR3 is 17 amino acids long. In DNA, the CDR3 is TGTGCCAGCAGCTCCCGGGACAGGGGGATAGGGAACACTGAAGCTTTCTTT. Its translation is CASSSRDRGIGNTEAFF.

V usage is TRBV5-1 and J usage is TRBJ2-7; maybe TRBD2 (6 bases). The CDR3 consists of 17 residues. Trimming removed 0 bases from V and 3 bases from J, with 19 bases in between. The germline V gene has CDR1 SGHRS and CDR2 YFSETQ. This CDR3 reads CASSLAPSSASGYEQYF. The CDR3 DNA reads TGCGCCAGCAGCTTGGCACCTTCTAGCGCCTCGGGCTACGAGCAGTACTTC. The whole variable domain, filled in from reference TRBV5-1 and TRBJ2-7, reads KAGVTQTPRYLIKTRGQQVTLSCSPISGHRSVSWYQQTPGQGLQFLFEYFSETQRNKGNFPGRFSGRQFSNSRSEMNVSTLELGDSALYLCASSLAPSSASGYEQYFGPGTRLTVT.

The rearrangement uses TRBV4-2 and TRBJ1-4, with TRBD1 matching over 7 bases. Unmatched junction bases numbered 10, after V lost 7 bases and J lost 5 bases. Germline V CDR1 and CDR2: LGHNA, YNFKEQ. The CDR3 is 15 residues long. The CDR3, as DNA: TGTGCCAGCAAAAATTTGGGGACAGCGAATGAAAAACTGTTTTTT. Amino acid sequence: CASKNLGTANEKLFF.

This clone was counted a few times. This chain joins TRBV3-1 (or the pseudogene TRBV3-2) and TRBJ2-5; 15 nucleotides align to TRBD2. This CDR3 comprises 15 residues. The junction had 2 bases not matched to a gene; V was cut back by 4 bases and J by 5 bases. The germline V gene has CDR1 LGHDT and CDR2 YNNKEL (reference sequence). The CDR3 coding sequence is TGTGCCAGCAGCCGCGGGACTAGCGGGGGGGAGACCCAGTACTTC. Its protein is CASSRGTSGGETQYF.

The chain has TRBV20-1 and TRBJ2-7; TRBD2 might be the D (6 bases). Trimming removed 6 bases from V and 6 bases from J, with 9 bases in between. Looked up from germline, CDR1 is DFQATT and CDR2 is SNEGSKA (reference sequence). CDR3 length: 10 residues. CDR3 sequence (DNA): TGCAGTGCGGGAGGTGGCGAGCAGTACTTC. This sequence encodes CSAGGGEQYF.

This chain links TRBV7-8 with TRBJ1-1; tentative D call: TRBD1 (5 bases). The V gene's germline CDR1 is SGHVS and CDR2 FQNEAQ. This CDR3 has 14 residues. Trimming shortened V by 6 bases and J by 6 bases, and 17 bases separated the two germline ends. In nucleotides, the CDR3 is TGTGCCAGCAGTTCGGTGGGGTGGGGCCCTGAAGCTTTCTTT. It codes for CASSSVGWGPEAFF.